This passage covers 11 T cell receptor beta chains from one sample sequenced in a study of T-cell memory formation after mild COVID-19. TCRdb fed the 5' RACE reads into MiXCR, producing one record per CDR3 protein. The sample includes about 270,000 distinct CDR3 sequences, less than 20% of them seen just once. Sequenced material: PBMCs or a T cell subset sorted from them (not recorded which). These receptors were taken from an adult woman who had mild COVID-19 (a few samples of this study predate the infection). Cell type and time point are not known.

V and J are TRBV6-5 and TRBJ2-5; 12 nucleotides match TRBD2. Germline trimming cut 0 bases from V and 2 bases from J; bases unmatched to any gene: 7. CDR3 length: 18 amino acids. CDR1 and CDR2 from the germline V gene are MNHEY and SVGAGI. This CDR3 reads CASSYSSSGRAGQETQYF. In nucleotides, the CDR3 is TGTGCCAGCAGTTACTCTTCTAGCGGGAGGGCGGGACAAGAGACCCAGTACTTC.

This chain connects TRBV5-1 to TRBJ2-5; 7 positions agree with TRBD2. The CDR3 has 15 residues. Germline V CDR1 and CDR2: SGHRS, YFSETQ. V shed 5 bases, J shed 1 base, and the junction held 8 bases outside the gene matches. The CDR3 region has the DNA TGCGCCAGCAGTTTCCCAGGGACTACCCAAGAGACCCAGTACTTC. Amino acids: CASSFPGTTQETQYF.

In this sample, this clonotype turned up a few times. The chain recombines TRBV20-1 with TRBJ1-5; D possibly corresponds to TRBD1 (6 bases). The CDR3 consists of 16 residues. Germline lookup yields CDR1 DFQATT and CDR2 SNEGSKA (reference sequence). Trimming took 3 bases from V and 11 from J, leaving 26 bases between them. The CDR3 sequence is CSASPLQGPRGGAQHF. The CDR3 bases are TGCAGTGCTAGCCCCCTACAGGGACCCAGGGGTGGAGCCCAGCATTTT.

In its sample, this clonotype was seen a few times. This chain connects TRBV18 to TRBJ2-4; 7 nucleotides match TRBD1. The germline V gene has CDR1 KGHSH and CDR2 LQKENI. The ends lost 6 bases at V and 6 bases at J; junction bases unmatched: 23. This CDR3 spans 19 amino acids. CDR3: CASSGLLGTAYSGGNIQYF. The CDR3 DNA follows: TGTGCCAGCTCCGGTCTTCTAGGGACAGCCTACTCAGGGGGAAACATTCAGTACTTC.

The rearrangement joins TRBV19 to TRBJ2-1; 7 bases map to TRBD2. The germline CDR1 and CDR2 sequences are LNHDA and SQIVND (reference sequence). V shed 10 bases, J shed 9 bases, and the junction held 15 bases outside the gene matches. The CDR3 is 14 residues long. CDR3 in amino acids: CATASGQGVGEQFF. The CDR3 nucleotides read TGTGCCACTGCTAGCGGCCAGGGTGTTGGTGAGCAGTTCTTC.

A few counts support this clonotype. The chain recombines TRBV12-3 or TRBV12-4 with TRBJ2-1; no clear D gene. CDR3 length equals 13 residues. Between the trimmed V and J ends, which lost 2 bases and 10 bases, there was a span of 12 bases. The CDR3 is CASSLNIGGEQFF. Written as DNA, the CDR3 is TGTGCCAGCAGTTTAAATATCGGTGGGGAGCAGTTCTTC.

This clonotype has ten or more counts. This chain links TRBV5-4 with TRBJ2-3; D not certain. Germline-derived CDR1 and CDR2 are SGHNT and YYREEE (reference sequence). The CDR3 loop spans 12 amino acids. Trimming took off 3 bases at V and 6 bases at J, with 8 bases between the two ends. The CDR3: CASSSPLDTQYF. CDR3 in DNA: TGTGCCAGCAGCTCGCCCTTGGATACGCAGTATTTT.

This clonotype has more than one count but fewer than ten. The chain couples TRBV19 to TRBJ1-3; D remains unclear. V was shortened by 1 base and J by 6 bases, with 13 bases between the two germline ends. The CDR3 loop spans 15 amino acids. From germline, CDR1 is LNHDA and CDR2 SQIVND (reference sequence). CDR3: CASSIGRATSNTIYF. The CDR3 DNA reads TGTGCCAGTAGTATAGGGCGGGCGACCTCAAACACCATATATTTT.

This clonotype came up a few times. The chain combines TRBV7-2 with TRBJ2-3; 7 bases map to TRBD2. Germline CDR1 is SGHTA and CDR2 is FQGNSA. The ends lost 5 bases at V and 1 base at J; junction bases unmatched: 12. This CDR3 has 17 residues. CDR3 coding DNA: TGTGCCAGCAGCCAGAGACTAGCCTCGCCCGGCACAGATACGCAGTATTTT. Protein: CASSQRLASPGTDTQYF.

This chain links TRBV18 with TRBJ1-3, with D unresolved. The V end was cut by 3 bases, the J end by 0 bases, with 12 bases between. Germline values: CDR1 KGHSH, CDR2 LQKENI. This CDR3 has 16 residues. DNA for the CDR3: TGTGCCAGCTCACCTTCCCCCACCGGCTCTGGAAACACCATATATTTT. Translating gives CASSPSPTGSGNTIYF. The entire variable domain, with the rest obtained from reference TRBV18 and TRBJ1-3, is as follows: NAGVMQNPRHLVRRRGQEARLRCSPMKGHSHVYWYRQLPEEGLKFMVYLQKENIIDESGMPKERFSAEFPKEGPSILRIQQVVRGDSAAYFCASSPSPTGSGNTIYFGEGSWLTVV.

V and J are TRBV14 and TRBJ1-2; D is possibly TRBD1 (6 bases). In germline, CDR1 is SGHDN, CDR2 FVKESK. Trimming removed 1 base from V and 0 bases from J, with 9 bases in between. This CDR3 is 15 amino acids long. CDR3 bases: TGTGCCAGCAGCCAAGTACAGGGAGCTAACTATGGCTACACCTTC. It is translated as CASSQVQGANYGYTF. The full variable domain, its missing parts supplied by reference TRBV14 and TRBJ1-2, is EAGVTQFPSHSVIEKGQTVTLRCDPISGHDNLYWYRRVMGKEIKFLLHFVKESKQDESGMPNNRFLAERTGGTYSTLKVQPAELEDSGVYFCASSQVQGANYGYTFGSGTRLTVV.